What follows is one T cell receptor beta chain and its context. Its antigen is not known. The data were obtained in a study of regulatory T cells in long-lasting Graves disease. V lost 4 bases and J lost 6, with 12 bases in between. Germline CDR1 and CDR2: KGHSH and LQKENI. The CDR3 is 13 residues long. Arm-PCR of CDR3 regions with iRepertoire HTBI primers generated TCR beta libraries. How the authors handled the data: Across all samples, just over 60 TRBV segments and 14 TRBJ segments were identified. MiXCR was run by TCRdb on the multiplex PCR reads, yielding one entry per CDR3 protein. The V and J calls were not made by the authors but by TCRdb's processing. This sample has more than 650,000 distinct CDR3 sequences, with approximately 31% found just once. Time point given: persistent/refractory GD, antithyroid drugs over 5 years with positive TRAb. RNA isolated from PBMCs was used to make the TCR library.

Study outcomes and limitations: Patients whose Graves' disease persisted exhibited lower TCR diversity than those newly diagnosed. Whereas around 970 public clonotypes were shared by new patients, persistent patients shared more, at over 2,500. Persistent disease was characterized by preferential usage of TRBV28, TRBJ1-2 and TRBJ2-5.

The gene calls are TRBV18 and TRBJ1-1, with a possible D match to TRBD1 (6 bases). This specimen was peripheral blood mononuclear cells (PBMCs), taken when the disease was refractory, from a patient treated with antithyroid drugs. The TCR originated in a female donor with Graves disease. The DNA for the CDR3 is TGTGCCAGCTCACGAACAGGGATCCCTGAAGCTTTCTTT. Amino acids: CASSRTGIPEAFF.